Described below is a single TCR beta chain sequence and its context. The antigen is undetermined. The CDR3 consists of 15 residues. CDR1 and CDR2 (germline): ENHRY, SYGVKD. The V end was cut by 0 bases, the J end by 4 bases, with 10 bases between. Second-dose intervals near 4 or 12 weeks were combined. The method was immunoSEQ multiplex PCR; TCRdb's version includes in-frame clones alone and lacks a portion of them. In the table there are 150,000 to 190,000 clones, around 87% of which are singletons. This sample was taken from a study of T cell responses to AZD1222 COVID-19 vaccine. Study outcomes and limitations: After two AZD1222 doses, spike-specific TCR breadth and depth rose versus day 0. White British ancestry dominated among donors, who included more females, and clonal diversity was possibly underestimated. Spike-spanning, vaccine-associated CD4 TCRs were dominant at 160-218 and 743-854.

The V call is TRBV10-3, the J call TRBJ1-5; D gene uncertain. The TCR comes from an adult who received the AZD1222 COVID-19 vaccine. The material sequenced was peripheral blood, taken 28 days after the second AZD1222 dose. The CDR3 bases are TGTGCCATCAGTGAGTCGGAGTGGGAAAATCAGCCCCAGCATTTT. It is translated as CAISESEWENQPQHF.